Detailed here is one T cell receptor (beta chain). Its target is not known. The sample originates from a study of siplizumab effects on memory and regulatory T cells. Points from the study as a whole: Among sequences traceable to unstimulated CD4+ memory cells, alloreactive ones were significantly reduced by siplizumab.

This CDR3 has 19 residues. The ends lost 3 bases at V and 3 bases at J; junction bases unmatched: 14. Germline CDR1 MDHEN, CDR2 SYDVKM. Repertoires were generated with immunoSEQ multiplex PCR, while TCRdb's copy carries only in-frame clones and drops some. This table has some 100,000 clones, 94% appearing once. The chain couples TRBV28 to TRBJ2-7; 13 nucleotides align to TRBD2. The sample taken for sequencing was Tregs sorted from blood. The clonotype was recovered from a human donor in good health. For the CDR3, the DNA is TGTGCCAGCAGTTTTTCCCGGACTAGCGGGAGAAGTTTAGGCTACGAGCAGTACTTC. It specifies CASSFSRTSGRSLGYEQYF.